The 19 T cell receptor beta chains in this list originate from one sample, sequenced in a study of identical twins. TCRdb ran MiXCR on the 5' RACE reads and lists one entry per CDR3 protein. The sample lists around 250,000 distinct CDR3 sequences; approximately 11% were seen once. This sample also appeared in a second study, on yellow fever vaccine responses in identical twins.

Material for sequencing was memory (CD45RO+) T cells sorted from blood. These receptors were collected from a woman younger than 30 in good health.

The table lists this clonotype with a few counts. The J gene is TRBJ2-5, the V gene TRBV7-2; the D is unclear. The CDR3 spans 14 residues. V shed 5 bases and J shed 4 bases, with 14 bases lying between them. Germline V CDR1 and CDR2: SGHTA, FQGNSA. For the CDR3, the DNA is TGTGCCAGCAGCCGTGACCCCCGCAGAGAGACCCAGTACTTC. This translates into CASSRDPRRETQYF.

The table lists this clonotype with a few counts. The rearrangement uses TRBV20-1 and TRBJ2-1, with D hard to call. Trimming removed 0 bases from V and 7 bases from J, with 10 bases in between. The CDR3 length is 13 residues. Germline V CDR1 and CDR2: DFQATT, SNEGSKA (reference sequence). CDR3 sequence: CSARDPPKNEQFF. CDR3 sequence (DNA): TGCAGTGCTAGAGATCCGCCCAAGAATGAGCAGTTCTTC.

This clonotype has more than one count but fewer than ten. The chain uses TRBV5-1 and TRBJ2-5; TRBD2 matches 14 bases. V gave up 4 bases and J gave up 5 bases; unmatched junction bases: 10. This CDR3 is 17 amino acids long. From germline, CDR1 is SGHRS and CDR2 YFSETQ. This CDR3 reads CASSGQTSGGARETQYF. In DNA, the CDR3 is TGCGCCAGCAGCGGCCAGACTAGCGGGGGGGCCCGTGAGACCCAGTACTTC.

The table lists this clonotype with many counts. The chain uses TRBV7-3 and TRBJ2-2; D is unclear. Deletions cut 2 bases from V and 6 bases from J, with 7 bases between. In germline, CDR1 is SGHTA, CDR2 FQGTGA. This CDR3 region has 13 residues. In DNA form, the CDR3 reads TGTGCCAGCAGCTTACTCGGCCCCGGGGAGCTGTTTTTT. Protein sequence: CASSLLGPGELFF.

There are many counts of this clonotype. J is TRBJ2-3 and V is TRBV10-3; D is undetermined. V lost 10 bases and J 4 bases, leaving 9 bases between the germline ends. Germline V gene sequence: CDR1 ENHRY, CDR2 SYGVKD. This CDR3 is built from 11 residues. This CDR3 is CATSQADTQYF. The CDR3 DNA sequence: TGTGCCACCTCCCAGGCAGATACGCAGTATTTT.

This clonotype was detected a few times. J is TRBJ1-2 and V is TRBV3-1; TRBD1 aligns across 7 bases. This CDR3 is 16 amino acids long. V gave up 3 bases and J gave up 7 bases; unmatched junction bases: 14. Germline loops: CDR1 LGHDT, CDR2 YNNKEL (reference sequence). CDR3 in DNA: TGTGCCAGCAGCCACGACGGGGACAGAGTCTTTAGTGGCTACACCTTC. Translated: CASSHDGDRVFSGYTF.

There are many counts of this clonotype. The V and J genes are TRBV6-2 or TRBV6-3 and TRBJ2-7; D is uncertain. V was clipped by 6 bases and J by 4 bases, with 13 bases between them. Germline V gene lookup returns CDR1 MNHEY and CDR2 SVGEGT. The CDR3 is made up of 13 amino acids. CDR3 nucleotides: TGTGCCAGCAGCCGCCAAGCCCTATACGAGCAGTACTTC. It specifies CASSRQALYEQYF.

This clonotype was counted many times. The CDR3 here is CASSQDLRDLEYF. The CDR3 DNA reads TGTGCCAGCAGCCAAGATTTACGGGACCTAGAGTATTTT. This chain connects TRBV4-2 to TRBJ2-3, with D possibly being TRBD1 or TRBD2 (5 bases each). This CDR3 contains 13 residues. Trimming left V 0 bases short and J 13 bases short, with 14 bases between. Looked up from germline, CDR1 is LGHNA and CDR2 is YNFKEQ.

Ten or more counts support this clonotype. The chain recombines TRBV24-1 with TRBJ2-7; 7 bases map to TRBD1. The germline CDR1 and CDR2 sequences are KGHDR and SFDVKD. The V segment lost 3 bases and the J segment 3 bases; nucleotides outside the gene matches: 7. This CDR3 contains 15 residues. CDR3 DNA: TGTGCCACCAGTGATCCCAGGGGGTTGAGCTACGAGCAGTACTTC. It codes for CATSDPRGLSYEQYF.

This sequence joins TRBV20-1 and TRBJ2-7; D remains unclear. The germline V and J ends were trimmed by 0 bases and 2 bases, with 5 bases remaining between them. The CDR3 spans 12 residues. Germline CDR1 DFQATT, CDR2 SNEGSKA (reference sequence). The CDR3 reads CSAREDAYEQYF. CDR3 nucleotides: TGCAGTGCTAGAGAAGACGCCTACGAGCAGTACTTC.

The J gene is TRBJ2-1, the V gene TRBV12-3 or TRBV12-4; D remains ambiguous. CDR3 length equals 17 residues. Deletions cut 4 bases from V and 0 bases from J, with 16 bases between. The DNA for the CDR3 is TGTGCCAGCAGTTCCGGCTTGTACCCAAGCTCCTACAATGAGCAGTTCTTC. This encodes CASSSGLYPSSYNEQFF.

The gene calls are TRBV21-1 and TRBJ1-3; TRBD1 is the table's D call and was not checked against the DNA. TRBV21-1 constitutes a pseudogene. This CDR3 has 17 amino acids. The CDR3 region is CASSKESGTGVRITIYF. In DNA, the CDR3 is TGTGCCAGCAGCAAGGAATCCGGGACAGGGGTACGAATCACCATATATTTT.

The chain joins TRBV6-1 to TRBJ2-1, with 10 positions matching TRBD2. V was clipped by 9 bases and J by 7 bases; unmatched bases: 12. Germline values: CDR1 MNHNS, CDR2 SASEGT. This CDR3 region has 15 residues. In DNA, the CDR3 is TGTGCCAGTCAGAACAGCGGGGGGGCCTCTAATGAGCAGTTCTTC. Its protein is CASQNSGGASNEQFF.

This clonotype turned up a few times. The rearrangement joins TRBV30 to TRBJ2-7, with D hard to call. Germline lookup yields CDR1 GTSNPN and CDR2 SVGIG (reference sequence). V dropped 0 bases and J dropped 1 base, with 10 bases sitting between them. This CDR3 is 14 amino acids long. CDR3 nucleotides: TGTGCCTGGAGTGTACGACACCCATCCTACGAGCAGTACTTC. Its protein product is CAWSVRHPSYEQYF.

This clonotype was seen a handful of times. The rearrangement uses TRBV25-1 and TRBJ1-4, with D unresolved. Germline CDR1 and CDR2: MGHDK and SYGVNS. V gave up 9 bases and J gave up 10 bases, with 15 bases separating them. The CDR3 spans 12 residues. The CDR3 DNA reads TGTGCCAGTAGCGGCCGCCACGGAAAACTGTTTTTT. This codes for CASSGRHGKLFF.

This clonotype was found many times. The V gene is TRBV5-5, the J gene TRBJ1-4; D perhaps matches TRBD1 (6 bases). The CDR3 loop spans 16 amino acids. Germline CDR1 is SGHKS and CDR2 is YYEKEE (reference sequence). V was cut by 2 bases and J by 1 base, with 12 bases left in between. This CDR3 is CASSFGFRGTNEKLFF. The CDR3, as DNA: TGTGCCAGCAGCTTCGGGTTCAGGGGAACTAATGAAAAACTGTTTTTT.

The chain employs TRBV12-3 or TRBV12-4 and TRBJ2-5; 9 bases align to TRBD1. The CDR3 has 15 residues. V trimming: 5 bases; J trimming: 2 bases; junction bases outside the gene matches: 6. The CDR3 nucleotides read TGTGCCAGCAGTCCCGGGACAGGGTCACAAGAGACCCAGTACTTC. It translates to CASSPGTGSQETQYF.

The chain links TRBV3-1 to TRBJ2-1; tentatively, D is TRBD2 (6 bases). The V and J ends lost 1 base and 10 bases respectively, with 11 bases between them. Germline CDR1 and CDR2: LGHDT and YNNKEL (reference sequence). CDR3 length: 13 amino acids. The CDR3, as DNA: TGTGCCAGCAGCCAAGCCGTTGGAGGGGAGCAGTTCTTC. Translation: CASSQAVGGEQFF.

The chain is built from TRBV11-2 and TRBJ2-1, with TRBD2 matching 8 bases. The V gene's germline CDR1 is SGHAT and CDR2 FQNNGV. The V gene end was trimmed by 0 bases and the J gene end by 9 bases; junction bases not matched to a gene: 7. The CDR3 sequence is 15 residues long. CDR3 sequence: CASSLDLGGGTEQFF. CDR3 coding DNA: TGTGCCAGCAGCTTAGATCTCGGGGGGGGCACTGAGCAGTTCTTC.